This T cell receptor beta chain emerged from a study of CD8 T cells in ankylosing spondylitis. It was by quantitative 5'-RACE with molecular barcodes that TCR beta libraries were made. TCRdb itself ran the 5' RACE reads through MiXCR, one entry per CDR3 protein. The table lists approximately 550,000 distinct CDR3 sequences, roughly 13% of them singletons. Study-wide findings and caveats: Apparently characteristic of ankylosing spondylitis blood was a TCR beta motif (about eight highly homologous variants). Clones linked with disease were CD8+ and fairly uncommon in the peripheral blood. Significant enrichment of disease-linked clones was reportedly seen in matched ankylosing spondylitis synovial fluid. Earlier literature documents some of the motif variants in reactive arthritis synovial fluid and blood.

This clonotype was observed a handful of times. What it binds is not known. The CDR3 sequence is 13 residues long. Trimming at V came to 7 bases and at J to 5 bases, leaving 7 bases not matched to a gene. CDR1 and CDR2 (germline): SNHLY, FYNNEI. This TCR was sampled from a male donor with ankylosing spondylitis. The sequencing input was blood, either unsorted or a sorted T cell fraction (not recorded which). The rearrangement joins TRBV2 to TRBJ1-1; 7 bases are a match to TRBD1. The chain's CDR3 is CASIQTGRTEAFF. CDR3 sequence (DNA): TGTGCCAGCATCCAGACAGGGAGGACTGAAGCTTTCTTT.